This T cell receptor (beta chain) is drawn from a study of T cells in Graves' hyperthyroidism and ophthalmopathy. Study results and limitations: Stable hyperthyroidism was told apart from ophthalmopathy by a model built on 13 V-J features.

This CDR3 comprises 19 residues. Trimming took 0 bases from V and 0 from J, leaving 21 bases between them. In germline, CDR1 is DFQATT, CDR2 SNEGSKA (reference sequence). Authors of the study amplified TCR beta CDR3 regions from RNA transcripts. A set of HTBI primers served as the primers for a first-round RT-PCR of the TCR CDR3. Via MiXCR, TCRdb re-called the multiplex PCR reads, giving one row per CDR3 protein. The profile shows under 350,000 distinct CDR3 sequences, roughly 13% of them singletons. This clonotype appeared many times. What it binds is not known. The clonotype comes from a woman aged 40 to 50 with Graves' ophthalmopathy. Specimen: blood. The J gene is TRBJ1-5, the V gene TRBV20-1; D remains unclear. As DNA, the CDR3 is TGCAGTGCTAGAGATTTGAGGCAGAGCCAGACGTATAGCAATCAGCCCCAGCATTTT. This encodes CSARDLRQSQTYSNQPQHF.